This is a list of T cell receptor beta chains from one sample in a study of brain T cells in children with intractable seizures. Sequenced by immunoSEQ multiplex PCR; TCRdb stores in-frame clones only, minus some. The repertoire holds 60,000 to 65,000 clones, with about 96% as singletons. Specimen: peripheral blood, collected at surgery. The receptors were gathered from a boy in the first two years of life with focal cortical dysplasia and intractable seizures. The conserved cysteine and the conserved F or W are not part of the CDR3 here.

J gene: TRBJ2-3; V gene: TRBV7-6; CDR3 protein: ASSLNPLMRGSTDTQY
J gene: TRBJ1-5; V gene: TRBV5-7; CDR3 protein: ASSRGTDSNQPQH
J gene: TRBJ2-1; V gene: TRBV10-1; CDR3 protein: ASMRRSEQF
J gene: TRBJ2-3; V gene: TRBV5-4; CDR3 protein: ASSLSRVGQDTQY
J gene: TRBJ1-6; V gene: TRBV18; CDR3 protein: ASSPNHWDGNYNSPLH
J gene: TRBJ2-1; V gene: TRBV11-2; CDR3 protein: ASRVRAPYNEQF
J gene: TRBJ2-1; V gene: TRBV4-1; CDR3 protein: ASSQDPGYVMGEQF
J gene: TRBJ1-6; V gene: TRBV28; CDR3 protein: ASTPVRGSYYNSPLH
J gene: TRBJ1-5; V gene: TRBV7-8; CDR3 protein: ASSLETASNQPQH
J gene: TRBJ2-5; V gene: TRBV27; CDR3 protein: ASKLLAGRETQY
J gene: TRBJ1-2; V gene: TRBV29-1; CDR3 protein: SVSGDYYGYT
J gene: TRBJ2-7; V gene: TRBV19; CDR3 protein: ASSMGLAGNEQY
J gene: TRBJ1-1; V gene: TRBV10-1; CDR3 protein: ASSNRGPGAEAF
J gene: TRBJ1-2; V gene: TRBV13; CDR3 protein: ASSFRTGLNYGYT
J gene: TRBJ2-7; V gene: TRBV28; CDR3 protein: ASSFFKSGTNEQY
J gene: TRBJ2-2; V gene: TRBV5-5; CDR3 protein: ASSLYRTDNTGELF
J gene: TRBJ2-4; V gene: TRBV11-2; CDR3 protein: ASSSTGTGAKNIQY
J gene: TRBJ2-7; V gene: TRBV5-5; CDR3 protein: ASSLVGSSPYEQY
J gene: TRBJ2-1; V gene: TRBV7-9; CDR3 protein: ASSLSLAGNEQF
J gene: TRBJ2-1; V gene: TRBV5-1; CDR3 protein: ASSWTPGQGKPTEQF
J gene: TRBJ2-5; V gene: TRBV9; CDR3 protein: ASSVGGGRSGETQY
J gene: TRBJ2-7; V gene: TRBV2; CDR3 protein: ASSEYLVVGLAYEQY
J gene: TRBJ2-3; V gene: TRBV25-1; CDR3 protein: AGRREGWTDTQY
J gene: TRBJ2-3; V gene: TRBV2; CDR3 protein: ASSSTDTQY
J gene: TRBJ1-3; V gene: TRBV7-2; CDR3 protein: ASSFLSNSGNTIY
J gene: TRBJ2-3; V gene: TRBV5-4; CDR3 protein: ASSPAAGGPDTQY
J gene: TRBJ1-1; V gene: TRBV11-2; CDR3 protein: ASSLLRDRVGGTEAF
J gene: TRBJ1-6; V gene: TRBV6-6; CDR3 protein: ASSYSGWNSPLH
J gene: TRBJ2-5; V gene: TRBV6-5; CDR3 protein: ASSYFTIEETQY
J gene: TRBJ1-3; V gene: TRBV4-3; CDR3 protein: ASSSAWGLGGNTIY
J gene: TRBJ2-1; V gene: TRBV24-1; CDR3 protein: ATSDLLAGVGGGQF
J gene: TRBJ1-1; V gene: TRBV5-1; CDR3 protein: ASSTGTEAF
J gene: TRBJ2-3; V gene: TRBV6-5; CDR3 protein: ASTRLAASTDTQY
J gene: TRBJ2-2; V gene: TRBV29-1; CDR3 protein: SVASGTSGRAVDGELF
J gene: TRBJ2-1; V gene: TRBV6-4; CDR3 protein: ASSDSGGTTGDEQF
J gene: TRBJ2-3; V gene: TRBV10-3; CDR3 protein: AITSTDTQY
J gene: TRBJ2-1; V gene: TRBV5-1; CDR3 protein: ASSVQRENNEQF
J gene: TRBJ2-1; V gene: TRBV7-2; CDR3 protein: ASSLSGEGGEQF
J gene: TRBJ2-3; V gene: TRBV5-1; CDR3 protein: ASSLWGAGTDTQY
J gene: TRBJ2-7; V gene: TRBV7-2; CDR3 protein: ASSLTPGTSVDYEQY
J gene: TRBJ1-5; V gene: TRBV24-1; CDR3 protein: ATSDLGQGGGQPQH
J gene: TRBJ1-2; V gene: TRBV9; CDR3 protein: ASSARVGYGYT
J gene: TRBJ1-4; V gene: TRBV27; CDR3 protein: ASSLSWTTNEKLF
J gene: TRBJ2-3; V gene: TRBV28; CDR3 protein: ASRRNPGRPGRGSDTQY
J gene: TRBJ2-2; V gene: TRBV18; CDR3 protein: ASSPPAQLAGGAGELF
J gene: TRBJ2-7; V gene: TRBV28; CDR3 protein: ASSSGPYEQY
J gene: TRBJ2-1; V gene: TRBV20-1; CDR3 protein: SASRPSGEQF
J gene: TRBJ1-1; V gene: TRBV9; CDR3 protein: ASSVAPRGAGTEAF
J gene: TRBJ1-6; V gene: TRBV3-1/TRBV3-2; CDR3 protein: ASSVSGVEAPLH
J gene: TRBJ2-5; V gene: TRBV28; CDR3 protein: ASSPMSGAEETQY